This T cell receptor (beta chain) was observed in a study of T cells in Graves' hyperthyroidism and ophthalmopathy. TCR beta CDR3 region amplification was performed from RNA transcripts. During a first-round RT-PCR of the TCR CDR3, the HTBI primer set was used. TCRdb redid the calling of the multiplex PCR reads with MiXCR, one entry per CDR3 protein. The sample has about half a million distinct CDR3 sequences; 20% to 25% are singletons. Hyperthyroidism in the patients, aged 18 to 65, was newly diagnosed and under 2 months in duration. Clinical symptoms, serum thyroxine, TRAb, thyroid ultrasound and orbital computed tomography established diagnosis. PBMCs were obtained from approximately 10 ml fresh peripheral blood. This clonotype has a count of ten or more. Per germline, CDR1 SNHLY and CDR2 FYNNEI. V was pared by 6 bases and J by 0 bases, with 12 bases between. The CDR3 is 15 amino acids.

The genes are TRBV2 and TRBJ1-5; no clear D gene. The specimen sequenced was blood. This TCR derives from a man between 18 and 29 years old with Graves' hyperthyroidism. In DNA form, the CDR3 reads TGTGCCAGCAGCGGGTCGTTCGATAGCAATCAGCCCCAGCATTTT. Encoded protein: CASSGSFDSNQPQHF. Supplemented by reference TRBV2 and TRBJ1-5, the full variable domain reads EPEVTQTPSHQVTQMGQEVILRCVPISNHLYFYWYRQILGQKVEFLVSFYNNEISEKSEIFDDQFSVERPDGSNFTLKIRSTKLEDSAMYFCASSGSFDSNQPQHFGDGTRLSIL.